This T cell receptor beta chain was recorded in a study of T cell responses to AZD1222 COVID-19 vaccine (dated by TCRdb to the early 2020s). Looking at the study overall: Because spike-specific TCR depth and breadth did not differ between the two schedules, AZD1222 recipients who got a second dose at roughly 4 weeks were pooled with those who got a second dose at roughly 12 weeks. TCR sequencing covered 233 trial participants: 200 to 220 given two doses of AZD1222 and 26 given two doses of MenACWY control vaccine. Trial participants were enrolled by age into subgroups of 18-55, 56-69 and 70-plus years, and 148, 28 and 57 TCR-sequenced participants, respectively, were included in these subgroups.

V sheds 1 base and J sheds 4 bases, leaving 5 bases between their ends. Taken from cysteine to phenylalanine, the CDR3 has 13 residues. Solely the CDR3 DNA is kept, with 39 bases framed from the first base. CDR1 and CDR2 are drawn from the germline V gene: SGHTA, FQGNSA. What the research found in general, with its limitations: Nearly half of unique spike-specific TCRs reportedly recognized epitopes outside regions mutated in the B.1.351 and B.1.1.7 variants. After two AZD1222 doses, both the breadth and the depth of spike-specific TCRs were significantly higher than at day 0 and than in MenACWY recipients. Vaccine-associated CD4 TCRs spanned the whole spike protein, with dominant responses in regions 160-218 and 743-854. Participants were mostly white British, with more females than males. The authors suggested clonal diversity may have been underestimated. Conclusions about previously exposed vaccinees were limited because only six or seven AZD1222 recipients were SARS-CoV-2 seropositive at baseline. The 56-69-year group was small, and its depth increase did not reach significance, likely because of low power. No day 14 peak-response samples were available, so repertoires were characterized only after the peak T cell response.

A remark on this clone: Its binding antigen is unknown. No base quality values were provided; no much bigger clone lies one nucleotide off.

The CDR3 regions of human TCRbeta chains were subjected to immunosequencing. The original methods were these. Repertoire TCRs were checked for matches against a reference library of SARS-CoV-2-specific TCRs that had been generated using the MIRA antigen-specificity platform. Breadth was defined as the fraction of unique TCRs that were SARS-CoV-2-associated. Depth was defined as the fraction of total T cells that were SARS-CoV-2-associated. Using the MIRA data, each spike-specific TCR was mapped to the spike region that the TCR reacts to and placed in a CD4 or CD8 class. Log10-transformed breadth and depth values were compared by one-way ANOVA with Sidak's multiple comparisons tests. The table was pulled from immuneACCESS by TCRdb, which kept in-frame rearrangements only. Such tables lose some clones; where checked, under half of the loss comes from unresolved V genes, and the rest has no known cause. That table supplies the V and J calls and clone size; D and trimming were determined from the DNA. This sample comprises over 85,000 clones, about 88% of them detected only once. The top ten constitute around 1.5% of the sample.

The meaning of the sample's time point label: baseline before first vaccination. The vaccinee samples were drawn from two UK trials, COV001 and COV002, one of which was a single-blind randomized controlled phase 2/3 trial testing AZD1222 (ChAdOx1 nCoV-19) in healthy adults. For TCRbeta chain sequencing, PBMC samples from trial participants were taken at day 0 and at day 28 after the second dose. The V and J segments used are TRBV7-2 and TRBJ2-4, with the D gene too uncertain to name. The clonotype comes from an adult in good health. The material was peripheral blood, obtained on day 0 of AZD1222 vaccination. The CDR3 protein sequence reads: CASSLGRKNIQYF. The sequenced DNA is TGTGCCAGCAGCTTAGGCAGGAAAAACATTCAGTACTTC.